This T cell receptor (beta chain) appears in the sequencing data of a study of CD8 T cells in ankylosing spondylitis. Findings and caveats of the study: CD8+ cells made up the disease-linked clones, which were relatively rare in peripheral blood. Ankylosing spondylitis blood appeared to be characterized by a TCR beta motif of under 10 highly homologous variants.

Making use of molecular barcodes, quantitative 5'-RACE generated TCR beta libraries. TCRdb ran MiXCR on the 5' RACE reads and lists one entry per CDR3 protein. Of about 440,000 distinct CDR3 sequences listed, 17% are singletons. Of note for this clonotype: The antigen is not known.

The junction had 9 bases not matched to a gene; V was cut back by 4 bases and J by 7 bases. The germline V gene encodes CDR1 GTSNPN and CDR2 SVGIG (reference sequence). This CDR3 has 15 residues. This sequence originates from a male donor with ankylosing spondylitis. Sequences were obtained from blood, either unsorted or a sorted T cell fraction (not recorded which). This chain uses TRBV30 with TRBJ1-6; 8 positions agree with TRBD1. In nucleotides, the CDR3 is TGTGCCTGGAAGACAGGGGCAGGGCAAAATTCACCCCTCCACTTT. Its protein product is CAWKTGAGQNSPLHF.